These 2 T cell receptor beta chains were sequenced from one sample in a study of T cells in Graves' hyperthyroidism and ophthalmopathy. TCR beta CDR3 sequences were amplified from RNA transcripts. The TCR CDR3 first-round RT-PCR relied on the HTBI primer set. TCRdb independently ran MiXCR on the multiplex PCR reads; one entry per CDR3 protein. The table records around 340,000 distinct CDR3 sequences, roughly 18% of them present only once. The sample taken for sequencing was blood. These receptors all stem from a woman aged 50 to 60 with Graves' hyperthyroidism.

This clonotype was found once. The chain employs TRBV7-9 and TRBJ2-1; 8 positions match TRBD1. This CDR3 spans 16 amino acids. Germline values: CDR1 SEHNR, CDR2 FQNEAQ (reference sequence). The trim removed 6 bases at V and 1 base at J, leaving 8 bases unmatched. This CDR3 is CASRHLGQGSYNEQFF. In DNA form, the CDR3 reads TGTGCCAGCAGGCATCTTGGACAGGGATCCTACAATGAGCAGTTCTTC. Drawing the rest from reference TRBV7-9 and TRBJ2-1, the complete variable domain is DTGVSQNPRHKITKRGQNVTFRCDPISEHNRLYWYRQTLGQGPEFLTYFQNEAQLEKSRLLSDRFSAERPKGSFSTLEIQRTEQGDSAMYLCASRHLGQGSYNEQFFGPGTRLTVL.

This clonotype was seen many times. The V and J genes are TRBV28 and TRBJ2-5, with D tentatively TRBD2 (5 bases). Germline V gene sequence: CDR1 MDHEN, CDR2 SYDVKM. With 5 bases removed from V and 6 bases from J, the gap between germline ends came to 19 bases. The CDR3 length is 15 residues. The CDR3 loop is CASSPAREVIKTQYF. DNA of the CDR3: TGTGCCAGCAGTCCGGCCCGGGAAGTAATAAAGACCCAGTACTTC. Looking up the rest from reference TRBV28 and TRBJ2-5 gives the full variable domain: DVKVTQSSRYLVKRTGEKVFLECVQDMDHENMFWYRQDPGLGLRLIYFSYDVKMKEKGDIPEGYSVSREKKERFSLILESASTNQTSMYLCASSPAREVIKTQYFGPGTRLLVL.